The 24 T cell receptor beta chains below all came from one sample that was sequenced in a study of blood T cells in healthy people across ages. Primers used in a second PCR of roughly 7 to 12 cycles were a sample-barcoded 5' primer and a J-beta primer mix. TCRdb called the 5' RACE reads again in MiXCR, with one record for every CDR3 protein. The table shows 700,000 to 800,000 distinct CDR3 sequences, with roughly 44% occurring only once. The material sequenced was blood. The receptors here all came from a woman aged 55-69 years in good health.

V is TRBV20-1 and J is TRBJ2-5, with D possibly being TRBD1 (6 bases). The DNA end is more similar to TRBJ2-7, so the J call may be wrong. Germline assignment: CDR1 DFQATT and CDR2 SNEGSKA (reference sequence). The CDR3 has 14 amino acids. CDR3 nucleotides: TGCAGTGCTAACTCCCGAGACAGGTACCACGAGCAGTACTTC. It specifies CSANSRDRYHEQYF.

In the case of this clonotype: The junction does not match germline at one end; this may be a read error. The V and J genes are TRBV25-1 and TRBJ2-6, with D uncertain. In germline, CDR1 is MGHDK, CDR2 SYGVNS. This CDR3 region has 13 residues. CDR3 in amino acids: CASEWAGTNVLTF. CDR3 nucleotide sequence: TGTGCCAGCGAGTGGGCTGGGACCAACGTCCTGACTTTC. Looking up the rest from reference TRBV25-1 and TRBJ2-6 gives the full variable domain: EADIYQTPRYLVIGTGKKITLECSQTMGHDKMYWYQQDPGMELHLIHYSYGVNSTEKGDLSSESTVSRIRTEHFPLTLESARPSHTSQYLCASEWAGTNVLTFGAGSRLTVL.

This clonotype was recorded many times. This chain links TRBV18 with TRBJ2-7, with TRBD1 matching 10 bases. V shed 6 bases, J shed 5 bases, and the junction held 10 bases outside the gene matches. Per the germline V gene, CDR1 is KGHSH and CDR2 is LQKENI. The CDR3 consists of 15 residues. CDR3 sequence (DNA): TGTGCCAGCTCTTCCGGACAGGGGGTGCTCCACGAGCAGTACTTC. Protein: CASSSGQGVLHEQYF.

This chain joins TRBV18 and TRBJ1-2; tentative D call: TRBD1 (5 bases). V dropped 6 bases and J dropped 5 bases, with 16 bases sitting between them. The CDR3 loop spans 14 amino acids. CDR1 is KGHSH and CDR2 is LQKENI in the germline V gene. CDR3 in DNA: TGTGCCAGCTCCCCAGAGGGGAGTCGGTATGGCTACACCTTC. Residues: CASSPEGSRYGYTF.

This sequence joins TRBV12-3 or TRBV12-4 and TRBJ2-4; possibly TRBD1 for D (6 bases). This CDR3 has 16 residues. Trimming left V 5 bases short and J 0 bases short, with 14 bases between. The CDR3 is CASSDDRTIAKNIQYF. As DNA, the CDR3 is TGTGCCAGCAGTGACGACAGGACCATAGCCAAAAACATTCAGTACTTC.

A few counts support this clonotype. The chain recombines TRBV28 with TRBJ1-2; possible D gene TRBD1, 6 bases. This CDR3 region has 18 residues. Germline lookup yields CDR1 MDHEN and CDR2 SYDVKM. The ends were cut back, 4 bases at V and 2 bases at J, with 23 bases in the middle. This CDR3 reads CASSSPPGGPPGNYGYTF. The CDR3, as DNA: TGTGCCAGCAGTTCCCCCCCCGGGGGCCCTCCTGGAAACTATGGCTACACCTTC.

This clonotype showed up just a few times. The rearrangement joins TRBV2 to TRBJ2-7; D unresolved. V lost 5 bases and J 8 bases, leaving 13 bases between the germline ends. CDR3 length equals 12 residues. Germline assignment: CDR1 SNHLY and CDR2 FYNNEI. The DNA for the CDR3 is TGTGCCAGCAGTCCCGACGGGTACCAGCAGTACTTC. As protein: CASSPDGYQQYF.

This clonotype was observed a single time. A much bigger clone sits one base away, suggesting this may be a read error. V gene TRBV12-3 or TRBV12-4 combines with J gene TRBJ1-2; possibly TRBD1 for D (5 bases). CDR3 length: 13 residues. The CDR3: CASSVAGPYGYTF. The CDR3 bases are TGTGCCAGCAGTGTAGCAGGGCCCTATGGCTACACCTTC.

This clonotype was seen ten or more times. This chain joins TRBV7-3 and TRBJ2-3, with D tentatively TRBD1 (5 bases). Trimming removed 2 bases at V and 5 bases at J, with 17 bases between. This CDR3 contains 16 residues. Per the germline V gene, CDR1 is SGHTA and CDR2 is FQGTGA. CDR3 nucleotide sequence: TGTGCCAGCAGCTTAGGGGCGGCACCGGCCCAAGATACGCAGTATTTT. Amino acid sequence: CASSLGAAPAQDTQYF.

The chain employs TRBV4-1 and TRBJ2-5, with 8 positions matching TRBD1. Germline CDR1 is MGHRA and CDR2 is YSYEKL. After removal of 0 bases from V and 5 bases from J, the junction contained 8 bases not matched to a gene. This CDR3 region has 16 residues. This chain's CDR3 is CASSQENRGAYETQYF. The CDR3 coding sequence is TGCGCCAGCAGCCAAGAAAACAGGGGGGCTTATGAGACCCAGTACTTC.

This clonotype appeared many times. This chain links TRBV7-2 with TRBJ2-3, with TRBD2 identical over 9 bases. Germline V lookup: CDR1 SGHTA, CDR2 FQGNSA. This CDR3 spans 20 amino acids. Trimming removed 5 bases from V and 0 bases from J; junction bases left unmatched: 18. CDR3 amino acids: CASSPPLGAGGGLSTDTQYF. For the CDR3, the DNA is TGTGCCAGCAGCCCCCCCTTGGGGGCGGGAGGGGGTTTAAGCACAGATACGCAGTATTTT.

V usage is TRBV20-1 and J usage is TRBJ2-7, with unresolved D. CDR3 length: 15 amino acids. Trimming removed 2 bases at V and 2 bases at J, with 16 bases between. Germline values: CDR1 DFQATT, CDR2 SNEGSKA (reference sequence). The CDR3, as DNA: TGCAGTGCTAGAACTGGATTATACGTTCCCTACGAGCAGTACTTC. Translated, it gives CSARTGLYVPYEQYF.

The chain has TRBV12-3 or TRBV12-4 and TRBJ2-2; D might be TRBD1 (5 bases). CDR3 length: 15 residues. V was pared by 7 bases and J by 1 base, with 13 bases between. The CDR3 nucleotides are TGTGCCAGCACCCAATCAGGACAGAACACCGGGGAGCTGTTTTTT. Translated, it gives CASTQSGQNTGELFF.

This clonotype was seen a handful of times. V and J are TRBV10-3 and TRBJ1-2; 7 bases are shared with TRBD1. This CDR3 region has 14 residues. With V trimmed by 3 bases and J by 8 bases, 9 bases remained unmatched. The germline V gene encodes CDR1 ENHRY and CDR2 SYGVKD. The CDR3 DNA is TGTGCCATCAGTGAAGCCGGGGGGGGACAGGGCTACACCTTC. Its protein is CAISEAGGGQGYTF.

This CDR3 reads CASSEAYRWGQEHEQYF. The CDR3 coding sequence is TGTGCCAGCAGTGAAGCTTATCGGTGGGGACAGGAGCACGAGCAGTACTTC. The chain couples TRBV6-1 to TRBJ2-7; 8 bases are shared with TRBD1. Germline V lookup: CDR1 MNHNS, CDR2 SASEGT. V gave up 0 bases and J gave up 5 bases; unmatched junction bases: 12. There are 17 residues in the CDR3.

This rearrangement joins TRBV20-1 to TRBJ2-3; 13 positions match TRBD2. The germline gives CDR1 DFQATT, CDR2 SNEGSKA (reference sequence). The junction had 5 bases not matched to a gene; V was cut back by 7 bases and J by 4 bases. This CDR3 has 14 residues. CDR3 DNA sequence: TGCAGTGTCAAGACTAGCGGGAGGTCAGATACGCAGTATTTT. Protein product: CSVKTSGRSDTQYF.

In its sample, this clonotype was seen a few times. The V and J genes are TRBV3-1 and TRBJ2-7, with 8 positions matching TRBD1. The CDR3 consists of 14 residues. V was pared by 7 bases and J by 3 bases, with 8 bases of the junction left unmatched. Germline CDR1 LGHDT, CDR2 YNNKEL (reference sequence). The CDR3 sequence is CASTLGQGVYEQYF. The CDR3 coding sequence is TGTGCCAGCACCCTAGGACAGGGCGTCTACGAGCAGTACTTC.

The rearrangement uses TRBV25-1 and TRBJ1-2, with 12 bases lining up with TRBD1. J was trimmed by 6 bases and V by 6 bases; bases with no gene match: 8. Germline-derived CDR1 and CDR2 are MGHDK and SYGVNS. The CDR3 totals 15 residues. CDR3 sequence (DNA): TGTGCCAGCAGGACCGGGACAGGGGGCGTACATGGCTACACCTTC. This codes for CASRTGTGGVHGYTF.

The chain recombines TRBV6-4 with TRBJ2-1; no clear D gene. There are 14 residues in the CDR3. Trimming cost V 0 bases and J 9 bases, with 12 bases left between them. Germline CDR1 MRHNA, CDR2 SNTAGT. This CDR3 is CASSDSWQRGEQFF. DNA of the CDR3: TGTGCCAGCAGTGACTCCTGGCAGCGCGGTGAGCAGTTCTTC.

This clonotype has a handful of counts. This chain links TRBV13 with TRBJ2-7, with 12 bases fitting TRBD2. Germline trimming cut 6 bases from V and 4 bases from J; bases unmatched to any gene: 4. The V gene's germline CDR1 is PRHDT and CDR2 FYEKMQ (reference sequence). The CDR3 covers 14 residues. CDR3 DNA sequence: TGTGCCAGCAGATTCACTAGCGGGGGGTACGAGCAGTACTTC. It encodes CASRFTSGGYEQYF. Supplemented by reference TRBV13 and TRBJ2-7, the full variable domain reads AAGVIQSPRHLIKEKRETATLKCYPIPRHDTVYWYQQGPGQDPQFLISFYEKMQSDKGSIPDRFSAQQFSDYHSELNMSSLELGDSALYFCASRFTSGGYEQYFGPGTRLTVT.

The chain links TRBV14 to TRBJ1-6; no clear D. Germline lookup yields CDR1 SGHDN and CDR2 FVKESK. Trimming removed 6 bases at V and 3 bases at J, with 12 bases between. The CDR3 is made up of 15 amino acids. This CDR3 is CASRVTEGYNSPLHF. The DNA for the CDR3 is TGTGCCAGCAGGGTAACGGAGGGCTATAATTCACCCCTCCACTTT. The whole variable domain, filled in from reference TRBV14 and TRBJ1-6, reads EAGVTQFPSHSVIEKGQTVTLRCDPISGHDNLYWYRRVMGKEIKFLLHFVKESKQDESGMPNNRFLAERTGGTYSTLKVQPAELEDSGVYFCASRVTEGYNSPLHFGNGTRLTVT.

This clonotype occurred a few times. This chain joins TRBV3-1 and TRBJ2-5; 9 bases are shared with TRBD2. The V gene end was trimmed by 0 bases and the J gene end by 5 bases; junction bases not matched to a gene: 16. The CDR3 is 19 residues long. In germline, CDR1 is LGHDT, CDR2 YNNKEL (reference sequence). CDR3 sequence (DNA): TGTGCCAGCAGCCAAGATTGGGGCAAGCGGGGGGCCAATCCGGAGACCCAGTACTTC. The encoded protein is CASSQDWGKRGANPETQYF.

The chain joins TRBV29-1 to TRBJ2-1; 8 positions agree with TRBD1. The V gene end was trimmed by 3 bases and the J gene end by 7 bases; junction bases not matched to a gene: 8. The CDR3 is 14 residues long. Germline CDR1 SQVTM, CDR2 ANQGSEA. The CDR3 here is CSVDGPGGYNEQFF. The DNA of the CDR3 is TGCAGCGTTGACGGGCCAGGGGGCTATAATGAGCAGTTCTTC.

This clonotype was observed at least ten times. The chain carries TRBV20-1 and TRBJ2-7; 8 bases fit TRBD2. J lost 2 bases, V lost 4 bases, and 13 bases had no gene match. The germline CDR1 and CDR2 sequences are DFQATT and SNEGSKA (reference sequence). The CDR3 totals 16 residues. CDR3 DNA sequence: TGCAGTGCTAAGCCCCCCCCGGGGGGGCGAACCTACGAGCAGTACTTC. It codes for CSAKPPPGGRTYEQYF.